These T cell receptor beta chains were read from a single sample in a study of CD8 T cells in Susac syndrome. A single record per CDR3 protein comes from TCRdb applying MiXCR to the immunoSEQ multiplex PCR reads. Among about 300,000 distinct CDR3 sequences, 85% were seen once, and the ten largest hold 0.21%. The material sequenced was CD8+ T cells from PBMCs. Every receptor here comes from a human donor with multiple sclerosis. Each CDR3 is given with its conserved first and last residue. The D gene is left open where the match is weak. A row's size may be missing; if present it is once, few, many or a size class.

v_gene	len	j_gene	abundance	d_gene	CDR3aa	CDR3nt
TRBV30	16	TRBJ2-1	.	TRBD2	CAWSVGAGGPDNEQFF	TGTGCCTGGAGTGTGGGTGCGGGAGGGCCTGACAATGAGCAGTTCTTC
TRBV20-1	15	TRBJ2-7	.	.	CSARDRFGAGHEQYF	TGCAGTGCTAGAGATCGGTTTGGGGCTGGCCACGAGCAGTACTTC
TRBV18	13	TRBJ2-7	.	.	CASSPPTGNEQYF	TGTGCCAGCTCACCACCAACAGGTAACGAGCAGTACTTC
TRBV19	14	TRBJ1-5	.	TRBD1	CASRATGGGQPQHF	TGTGCCAGTAGAGCGACAGGGGGGGGACAGCCCCAGCATTTT
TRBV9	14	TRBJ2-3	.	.	CASSVEGREDTQYF	TGTGCCAGCAGCGTAGAGGGTCGTGAGGATACGCAGTATTTT
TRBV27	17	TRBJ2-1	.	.	CASSLSRISNFYNEQFF	TGTGCCAGCAGTTTATCGAGAATATCGAACTTCTACAATGAGCAGTTCTTC
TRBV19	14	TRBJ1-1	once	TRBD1	CASSSEGAKTEAFF	TGTGCCAGTAGTAGCGAGGGGGCAAAAACTGAAGCTTTCTTT
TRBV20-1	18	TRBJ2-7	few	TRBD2	CSASDSSGSPLSSYEQYF	TGCAGTGCTAGTGACTCTAGCGGGAGCCCCCTAAGCTCCTACGAGCAGTACTTC
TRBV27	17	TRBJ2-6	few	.	CASSLRGSVRGANVLTF	TGTGCCAGCAGTTTGAGGGGCAGTGTGAGGGGGGCCAACGTCCTGACTTTC
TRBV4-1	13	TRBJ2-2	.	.	CASSQDWSGELFF	TGCGCCAGCAGCCAAGATTGGTCCGGGGAGCTGTTTTTT
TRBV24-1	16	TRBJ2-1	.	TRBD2	CATSDSRTSSYNEQFF	TGTGCCACCAGTGATTCGCGGACTAGCTCCTACAATGAGCAGTTCTTC
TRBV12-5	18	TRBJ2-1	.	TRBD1	CASGFGQVALSSYNEQFF	TGTGCTAGTGGTTTCGGACAGGTCGCACTGAGCTCCTACAATGAGCAGTTCTTC
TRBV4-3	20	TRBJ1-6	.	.	CASSPSVGLPPSSYNSPLHF	TGCGCCAGCAGCCCTTCAGTGGGACTGCCACCGAGCTCCTATAATTCACCCCTCCACTTT
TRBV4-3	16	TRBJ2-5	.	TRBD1	CASSLQQGGTRETQYF	TGCGCCAGCAGCCTACAACAGGGGGGTACCAGGGAGACCCAGTACTTC
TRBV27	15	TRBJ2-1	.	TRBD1	CASSFIGQGINEQFF	TGTGCCAGCAGTTTTATCGGACAGGGGATAAATGAGCAGTTCTTC
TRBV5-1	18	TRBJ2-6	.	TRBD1	CASSLVGTGNSGANVLTF	TGCGCCAGCAGCTTGGTTGGGACAGGCAACTCTGGGGCCAACGTCCTGACTTTC
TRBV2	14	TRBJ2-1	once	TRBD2	CASSREGLFPEQFF	TGTGCCAGCAGTCGGGAGGGCCTCTTCCCTGAGCAGTTCTTC
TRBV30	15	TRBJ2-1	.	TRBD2	CAWSDSGVGKVGQFF	TGTGCCTGGAGCGATAGCGGGGTGGGAAAGGTTGGGCAGTTCTTC
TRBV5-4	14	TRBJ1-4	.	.	CASSLDRDNEKLFF	TGTGCCAGCAGCTTGGACAGGGATAATGAAAAACTGTTTTTT
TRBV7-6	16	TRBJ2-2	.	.	CASSLGAGMGTGELFF	TGTGCCAGCAGCTTAGGGGCGGGAATGGGGACCGGGGAGCTGTTTTTT
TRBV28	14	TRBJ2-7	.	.	CASSLSGNFYEQYF	TGTGCCAGCAGTTTATCCGGGAATTTCTACGAGCAGTACTTC
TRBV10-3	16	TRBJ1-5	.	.	CAISESRDRSNQPQHF	TGTGCCATCAGTGAGTCCCGCGACAGAAGCAATCAGCCCCAGCATTTT
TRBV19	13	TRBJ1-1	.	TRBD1	CASAWTGNTEAFF	TGTGCCAGTGCCTGGACAGGGAACACTGAAGCTTTCTTT
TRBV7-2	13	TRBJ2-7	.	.	CASSRRANYEQYF	TGTGCCAGCAGCCGGAGGGCCAACTACGAGCAGTACTTC
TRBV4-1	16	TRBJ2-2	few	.	CASSQGRIRVTGELFF	TGCGCCAGCAGCCAAGGCAGAATAAGGGTCACCGGGGAGCTGTTTTTT
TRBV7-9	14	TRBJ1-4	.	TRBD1	CASSPGGAGEKLFF	TGTGCCAGCAGCCCAGGGGGCGCGGGTGAAAAACTGTTTTTT
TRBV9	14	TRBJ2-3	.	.	CASSYYQSTDTQYF	TGTGCCAGCAGCTACTACCAGAGCACAGATACGCAGTATTTT
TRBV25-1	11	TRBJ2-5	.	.	CASSESETQYF	TGTGCCAGCAGTGAATCCGAGACCCAGTACTTC
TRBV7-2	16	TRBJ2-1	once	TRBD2	CASSPLAGASYNEQFF	TGTGCCAGCAGCCCCCTAGCGGGAGCGTCCTACAATGAGCAGTTCTTC
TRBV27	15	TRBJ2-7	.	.	CASSPGKIRDYEQYF	TGTGCCAGCAGTCCAGGGAAAATCAGGGACTACGAGCAGTACTTC
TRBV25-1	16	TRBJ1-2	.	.	CASSEWISGDPNGYTF	TGTGCCAGCAGTGAATGGATCAGCGGTGACCCTAATGGCTACACCTTC
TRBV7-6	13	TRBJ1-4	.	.	CASSLGQEEKLFF	TGTGCCAGCAGCTTAGGACAGGAAGAAAAACTGTTTTTT
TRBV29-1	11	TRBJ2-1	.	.	CSVDVGNEQFF	TGCAGCGTTGATGTGGGCAATGAGCAGTTCTTC
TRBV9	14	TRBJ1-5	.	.	CASSVGGAGQPQHF	TGTGCCAGCAGCGTAGGGGGGGCGGGACAGCCCCAGCATTTT
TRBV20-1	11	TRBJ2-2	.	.	CSAYSTGELFF	TGCAGTGCGTACTCCACCGGGGAGCTGTTTTTT
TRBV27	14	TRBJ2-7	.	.	CASSLSARAYEQYF	TGTGCCAGCAGTTTATCAGCCCGGGCCTACGAGCAGTACTTC
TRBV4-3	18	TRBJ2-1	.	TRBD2	CASSQEPSSGWGLNEQFF	TGCGCCAGCAGCCAAGAGCCGAGTAGCGGGTGGGGACTTAATGAGCAGTTCTTC
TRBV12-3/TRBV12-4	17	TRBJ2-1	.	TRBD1	CASSASGTGGSYNEQFF	TGTGCCAGCAGTGCCTCCGGGACAGGGGGCTCCTACAATGAGCAGTTCTTC
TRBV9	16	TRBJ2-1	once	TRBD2	CASSVLGTSGYNEQFF	TGTGCCAGCAGCGTTTTAGGGACTAGCGGCTACAATGAGCAGTTCTTC
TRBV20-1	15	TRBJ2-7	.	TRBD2	CSAHGLAGVTREQYF	TGCAGTGCCCACGGACTAGCGGGAGTAACTAGAGAGCAGTACTTC
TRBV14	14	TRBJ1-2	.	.	CASSQGRGGGGYTF	TGTGCCAGCAGCCAAGGCCGCGGGGGGGGCGGCTACACCTTC